The 30 T cell receptor beta chains in this list originate from one sample, sequenced in a study of regulatory T cells in long-lasting Graves disease. The sample's time point: newly diagnosed GD, antithyroid drugs for less than 3 months. PBMC-extracted RNA yielded the TCR library. In building TCR beta libraries, iRepertoire HTBI primers were used together with Arm-PCR of CDR3 regions. TCRdb fed the multiplex PCR reads into MiXCR, producing one record per CDR3 protein. The repertoire holds 400,000 to 500,000 distinct CDR3 sequences, approximately 15% seen once, with around a sixth in the top ten. The same sample was also used in a study of T cells in Graves' hyperthyroidism and ophthalmopathy.

The sequences come from peripheral blood mononuclear cells (PBMCs), collected at new diagnosis, from a patient treated with antithyroid drugs. These receptors all stem from a woman between 45 and 65 years old with Graves disease.

This clonotype was seen once. The V and J genes are TRBV30 and TRBJ1-5; D possibly corresponds to TRBD1 (6 bases). Germline CDR1 and CDR2: GTSNPN and SVGIG (reference sequence). The CDR3 contains 18 residues. The germline V and J ends were trimmed by 2 bases and 0 bases, with 20 bases remaining between them. The CDR3 protein is CAWSLGTHSIHSNQPQHF. The CDR3 DNA sequence: TGTGCCTGGAGTTTGGGGACACACTCAATTCATAGCAATCAGCCCCAGCATTTT.

The chain couples TRBV20-1 to TRBJ2-1; D remains ambiguous. Germline CDR1 is DFQATT and CDR2 is SNEGSKA (reference sequence). V was cut by 0 bases and J by 7 bases, with 16 bases left in between. The CDR3 runs to 15 residues. The CDR3: CSARDYKDPRNEQFF. CDR3 DNA: TGCAGTGCTAGAGATTATAAGGACCCCCGTAATGAGCAGTTCTTC.

In regard to this clonotype: A far larger clone is one nucleotide away, so this likely arose from a read error. CDR3 sequence: CASSPTWERAKEQFF. The CDR3, as DNA: TGTGCCAGCAGCCCCACATGGGAGAGGGCCAAGGAGCAGTTCTTC. This chain uses TRBV11-2 with TRBJ2-3; D is possibly TRBD2 (5 bases). The DNA end favors TRBJ2-1, so the J call may be wrong. The germline CDR1 and CDR2 sequences are SGHAT and FQNNGV. The CDR3 loop spans 15 amino acids.

This clonotype was recorded many times. V gene TRBV7-9 combines with J gene TRBJ2-3; 8 nucleotides line up with TRBD1. Germline V gene lookup returns CDR1 SEHNR and CDR2 FQNEAQ (reference sequence). The length of the CDR3 is 16 residues. Unmatched junction bases numbered 6, after V lost 2 bases and J lost 2 bases. The CDR3 DNA is TGTGCCAGCAGCTTATACCGGACAGGGTCCACAGATACGCAGTATTTT. Translating it yields CASSLYRTGSTDTQYF.

Ten or more counts support this clonotype. This chain uses TRBV18 with TRBJ2-2; 7 bases align to TRBD2. J lost 1 base, V lost 1 base, and 0 bases had no gene match. Germline lookup yields CDR1 KGHSH and CDR2 LQKENI. CDR3 length: 15 amino acids. As DNA, the CDR3 is TGTGCCAGCTCACCACAGCGGGAGAACACCGGGGAGCTGTTTTTT. Its protein is CASSPQRENTGELFF.

Comments on this clonotype: A much larger clonotype is one base distant, so this may be a read error. The CDR3 ends on some other residue instead of the conserved phenylalanine or tryptophan, so this is likely a read error. The rearrangement uses TRBV7-6 and TRBJ2-1; 10 positions agree with TRBD2. Per germline, CDR1 SGHVS and CDR2 FNYEAQ. This CDR3 has 17 residues. V shed 3 bases, J shed 7 bases, and the junction held 12 bases outside the gene matches. In nucleotides, the CDR3 is TGTGCCAGCAGCTTGGGGGGGGGCTCTAGCGGGAGTAATGAGCAGTTCTCC. It yields the protein CASSLGGGSSGSNEQFS.

This clonotype was detected a few times. The genes are TRBV7-3 and TRBJ2-1; 9 positions match TRBD1. The CDR3 is 16 residues long. Germline CDR1 and CDR2: SGHTA and FQGTGA. V trimming: 4 bases; J trimming: 4 bases; junction bases outside the gene matches: 8. This CDR3 reads CASSSRDRVPYNEQFF. The CDR3, as DNA: TGTGCCAGCAGCTCCAGGGACAGGGTCCCGTACAATGAGCAGTTCTTC.

This clonotype was counted at least ten times. V usage is TRBV24-1 and J usage is TRBJ2-3, with a possible D match to TRBD1 (5 bases). The V and J ends lost 6 bases and 2 bases respectively, with 11 bases between them. The V gene's germline CDR1 is KGHDR and CDR2 SFDVKD. This CDR3 comprises 14 residues. The CDR3 loop is CATSSRAPTDTQYF. CDR3 bases: TGTGCCACCAGTTCCAGGGCCCCCACAGATACGCAGTATTTT.

This clonotype has a count of ten or more. This chain joins TRBV7-9 and TRBJ2-1; possibly TRBD2 for D (6 bases). Germline V gene sequence: CDR1 SEHNR, CDR2 FQNEAQ (reference sequence). Trimming took off 2 bases at V and 10 bases at J, with 21 bases between the two ends. This CDR3 comprises 16 residues. CDR3 loop: CASSLPGSSGVREQFF. The CDR3 DNA reads as TGTGCCAGCAGCTTACCGGGATCGTCGGGAGTCCGAGAGCAGTTCTTC. The variable domain in full, completed from reference TRBV7-9 and TRBJ2-1, reads DTGVSQNPRHKITKRGQNVTFRCDPISEHNRLYWYRQTLGQGPEFLTYFQNEAQLEKSRLLSDRFSAERPKGSFSTLEIQRTEQGDSAMYLCASSLPGSSGVREQFFGPGTRLTVL.

The sample holds a few counts of this clonotype. The V and J genes are TRBV7-9 and TRBJ2-6; 13 positions match TRBD2. The V gene's germline CDR1 is SEHNR and CDR2 FQNEAQ (reference sequence). Losses at the gene ends were 4 bases for V and 0 bases for J; bases not matched to a gene: 9. This CDR3 is built from 20 residues. The CDR3 sequence: CASSSGTSGTPTSGANVLTF. CDR3 nucleotide sequence: TGTGCCAGCAGCTCCGGGACTAGCGGGACCCCCACCTCTGGGGCCAACGTCCTGACTTTC.

This clonotype turned up a few times. The rearrangement links TRBV19 to TRBJ1-2, with 7 positions matching TRBD1. The CDR3 spans 15 residues. Germline V lookup: CDR1 LNHDA, CDR2 SQIVND (reference sequence). The V segment lost 4 bases and the J segment 4 bases; nucleotides outside the gene matches: 9. CDR3 residues: CASSTPDRPSYGYTF. The DNA of the CDR3 is TGTGCCAGTAGTACCCCGGACAGGCCCAGCTATGGCTACACCTTC.

This clonotype occurred many times. The chain recombines TRBV11-2 with TRBJ2-7; 9 positions agree with TRBD1. From germline, CDR1 is SGHAT and CDR2 FQNNGV. CDR3 length: 14 residues. Trimming at V came to 7 bases and at J to 6 bases, leaving 10 bases not matched to a gene. CDR3 loop: CASNSLDRGGEQYF. The DNA for the CDR3 is TGTGCCAGCAATTCTCTGGACAGGGGAGGCGAGCAGTACTTC.

This clonotype was seen only a few times. The V and J genes are TRBV20-1 and TRBJ2-7; tentative D call: TRBD1 (5 bases). The CDR3 runs 13 residues. The germline CDR1 and CDR2 sequences are DFQATT and SNEGSKA (reference sequence). Trimming cost V 5 bases and J 2 bases, with 13 bases left between them. The CDR3 region is CSAPMTATYEQYF. CDR3 in DNA: TGCAGTGCTCCGATGACAGCAACCTACGAGCAGTACTTC.

Note on this clonotype: A much larger clone lies a single base off, so this may be a read error. The chain couples TRBV19 to TRBJ2-2; D gene ambiguous. There are 14 residues in the CDR3. The germline V gene encodes CDR1 LNHDA and CDR2 SQIVND (reference sequence). CDR3: CVSSTWMETGELFF. The CDR3 region has the DNA TGTGTCAGTAGTACCTGGATGGAGACCGGGGAGCTGTTTTTT.

V and J are TRBV24-1 and TRBJ2-7; D gene unclear. Germline V CDR1 and CDR2: KGHDR, SFDVKD. Trimming stripped 5 bases from V and 6 bases from J, with 7 bases between. CDR3 length: 11 residues. CDR3 in amino acids: CATSGGSEQYF. The CDR3 DNA is TGTGCCACCAGTGGGGGATCCGAGCAGTACTTC.

This clonotype appeared many times. The chain carries TRBV29-1 and TRBJ1-1; maybe TRBD1 (5 bases). The germline V and J ends were trimmed by 0 bases and 0 bases, with 17 bases remaining between them. CDR1 and CDR2 (germline): SQVTM, ANQGSEA. This CDR3 has 17 amino acids. In DNA, the CDR3 is TGCAGCGTTGAAGATCGGGGAATACGGGGGGTGAACACTGAAGCTTTCTTT. Its translation is CSVEDRGIRGVNTEAFF.

The V gene is TRBV9, the J gene TRBJ2-7; D tentatively reads TRBD1 or TRBD2 (5 bases each). Germline V lookup: CDR1 SGDLS, CDR2 YYNGEE. Trimming stripped 2 bases from V and 3 bases from J, with 9 bases between. The CDR3 totals 13 residues. This CDR3 is CASSVGVLYEQYF. In DNA form, the CDR3 reads TGTGCCAGCAGCGTGGGGGTCCTCTACGAGCAGTACTTC.

V and J are TRBV19 and TRBJ2-7; D possibly uses TRBD1 or TRBD2 (5 bases each). In germline, CDR1 is LNHDA, CDR2 SQIVND (reference sequence). Trimming pared 6 bases from V and 3 bases from J, leaving 30 bases between. CDR3 length: 19 residues. The CDR3 DNA reads TGTGCCAGTAGCCCAAACCTCGCTGGGACGACCTCCTTAATCTACGAGCAGTACTTC. Encoded protein: CASSPNLAGTTSLIYEQYF.

This clonotype was detected only a few times. This rearrangement joins TRBV14 to TRBJ1-1; D is uncertain. The CDR3 extends over 15 amino acids. Germline assignment: CDR1 SGHDN and CDR2 FVKESK. Trimming pared 4 bases from V and 4 bases from J, leaving 16 bases between. The CDR3 sequence is CASSPRGVGSTEAFF. CDR3 nucleotide sequence: TGTGCCAGCAGCCCCCGCGGGGTGGGAAGCACTGAAGCTTTCTTT.

J is TRBJ2-2 and V is TRBV5-1; weak D call: TRBD1 (5 bases). The V gene lost 4 bases and the J gene lost 0 bases, with 13 bases spanning the gap. The CDR3 is 16 residues long. In germline, CDR1 is SGHRS, CDR2 YFSETQ. For the CDR3, the DNA is TGCGCCAGCAGCCCGAGACAGAACCCGAACACCGGGGAGCTGTTTTTT. Protein product: CASSPRQNPNTGELFF. The variable domain in full, completed from reference TRBV5-1 and TRBJ2-2, reads KAGVTQTPRYLIKTRGQQVTLSCSPISGHRSVSWYQQTPGQGLQFLFEYFSETQRNKGNFPGRFSGRQFSNSRSEMNVSTLELGDSALYLCASSPRQNPNTGELFFGEGSRLTVL.

The sample holds many counts of this clonotype. In nucleotides, the CDR3 is TGCAGCGTTCGGTCAGGCGCAGGGGGCGGTGAGGGCTATGGCTACACCTTC. Translating it yields CSVRSGAGGGEGYGYTF. The V gene is TRBV29-1, the J gene TRBJ1-2; TRBD1 matches at 8 bases. There are 17 residues in the CDR3. J was trimmed by 4 bases and V by 5 bases; bases with no gene match: 18. CDR1 and CDR2 from the germline V gene are SQVTM and ANQGSEA.

This clonotype has more than one count but fewer than ten. The V gene is TRBV10-3, the J gene TRBJ1-2; tentative D call: TRBD1 (6 bases). Germline lookup yields CDR1 ENHRY and CDR2 SYGVKD. CDR3 length equals 15 residues. V was shortened by 3 bases and J by 4 bases, with 15 bases between the two germline ends. CDR3 sequence reads: CAISEWGDRPYGYTF. The CDR3 DNA reads as TGTGCCATCAGTGAATGGGGAGACAGGCCCTATGGCTACACCTTC.

This clonotype appeared many times. The CDR3 loop is CASSPPRGPYEQYF. The CDR3 DNA is TGTGCCAGCTCACCCCCACGGGGGCCCTACGAGCAGTACTTC. This chain uses TRBV18 with TRBJ2-7, with D tentatively TRBD1 or TRBD2 (6 bases each). The germline CDR1 and CDR2 sequences are KGHSH and LQKENI. Trimming stripped 3 bases from V and 2 bases from J, with 11 bases between. The CDR3 has 14 residues. Using reference TRBV18 and TRBJ2-7 for the parts outside the CDR3, the full variable domain is NAGVMQNPRHLVRRRGQEARLRCSPMKGHSHVYWYRQLPEEGLKFMVYLQKENIIDESGMPKERFSAEFPKEGPSILRIQQVVRGDSAAYFCASSPPRGPYEQYFGPGTRLTVT.

V gene TRBV25-1 combines with J gene TRBJ2-1; 13 bases align to TRBD2. V was clipped by 5 bases and J by 3 bases; unmatched bases: 16. Germline CDR1 MGHDK, CDR2 SYGVNS. This CDR3 comprises 20 residues. The CDR3 nucleotides read TGTGCCAGCAGTAAATCCAGGGGACTAGCGGGATCTAGGTTCTACAATGAGCAGTTCTTC. Its translation: CASSKSRGLAGSRFYNEQFF.

This clonotype came up many times. The chain employs TRBV24-1 and TRBJ2-1; 10 bases map to TRBD2. The CDR3 is 15 residues long. The V gene's germline CDR1 is KGHDR and CDR2 SFDVKD. Germline trimming cut 7 bases from V and 5 bases from J; bases unmatched to any gene: 7. In DNA form, the CDR3 reads TGTGCCACCAGCCAACAGGGGACTAGCGACAATGAGCAGTTCTTC. It is translated as CATSQQGTSDNEQFF.

This clonotype has at least ten counts. The rearrangement links TRBV13 to TRBJ2-7; no clear D gene. The CDR3 runs 15 residues. Germline CDR1 PRHDT, CDR2 FYEKMQ (reference sequence). Trimming removed 4 bases at V and 3 bases at J, with 16 bases between. The CDR3 DNA sequence: TGTGCCAGCAGCTCCCCCGGTGCTACCCACTACGAGCAGTACTTC. Protein product: CASSSPGATHYEQYF.

This clonotype was counted ten times or more. The chain joins TRBV27 to TRBJ2-1; 9 bases fit TRBD1. Losses at the gene ends were 5 bases for V and 10 bases for J; bases not matched to a gene: 3. This CDR3 comprises 12 residues. The germline V gene has CDR1 MNHEY and CDR2 SMNVEV (reference sequence). The chain's CDR3 is CASSTGGREQFF. The CDR3 DNA reads as TGTGCCAGCAGTACAGGGGGCCGCGAGCAGTTCTTC.

This clonotype was seen ten or more times. The rearrangement uses TRBV10-3 and TRBJ2-2; 9 bases fit TRBD1. This CDR3 region has 16 residues. Per germline, CDR1 ENHRY and CDR2 SYGVKD. The trim removed 4 bases at V and 4 bases at J, leaving 7 bases unmatched. The CDR3 DNA reads as TGTGCCATCAGTGTGACCGGGACAGGGAGCACCGGGGAGCTGTTTTTT. Translation gives CAISVTGTGSTGELFF.

The chain carries TRBV7-9 and TRBJ2-5; 14 bases are shared with TRBD2. The V gene end was trimmed by 5 bases and the J gene end by 4 bases; junction bases not matched to a gene: 3. Germline V gene data show CDR1 as SEHNR and CDR2 as FQNEAQ (reference sequence). This CDR3 contains 15 residues. The CDR3: CASSQGTSGRETQYF. Here the CDR3 DNA reads TGTGCCAGCAGCCAAGGGACTAGCGGGAGAGAGACCCAGTACTTC.

This clonotype was counted ten times or more. This sequence joins TRBV28 and TRBJ1-4; D not certain. This CDR3 region has 15 residues. Per germline, CDR1 MDHEN and CDR2 SYDVKM. The V end lost 5 bases, the J end lost 4 bases, and 14 bases lay between the germline ends. Here the CDR3 DNA reads TGTGCCAGCAGTCCACCGGGTTACGATAATGAAAAACTGTTTTTT. Protein sequence: CASSPPGYDNEKLFF.